This paragraph covers one T cell receptor (beta chain) sequence. Its antigen is not known. The study ran its PCR with 60 Vbeta and 13 Jbeta primers. Data came from immunoSEQ multiplex PCR; TCRdb stores just in-frame clones and leaves some out. The table shows about 160,000 clones, with about four fifths occurring only once. These data originate in a study of cytomegalovirus exposure and HLA in healthy donors. Study at large: Earlier work reported 117 million unique TCR beta sequences from about 180 million T cells. Study-wide points: Certain indistinguishable V segments, among them TRBV6-2 and TRBV6-3, were excluded. Reported findings show TCR beta sequences accurately forecast HLA-A and HLA-B alleles in most subjects.

From germline, CDR1 is SNHLY and CDR2 FYNNEI. This CDR3 contains 15 residues. V lost 5 bases to trimming and J lost 7 bases; unmatched junction nucleotides: 8. Healthy bone marrow donors formed the donor group. The sample comprised PBMCs. The V and J genes are TRBV2 and TRBJ2-5; TRBD1 agrees at 12 bases. The clonotype was recovered from a girl aged 5-17 years in good health and CMV-seropositive. The CDR3 coding sequence is TGTGCCAGCAGTACCCGGGACAGGGGGCGAGGGACCCAGTACTTC. Translating gives CASSTRDRGRGTQYF.